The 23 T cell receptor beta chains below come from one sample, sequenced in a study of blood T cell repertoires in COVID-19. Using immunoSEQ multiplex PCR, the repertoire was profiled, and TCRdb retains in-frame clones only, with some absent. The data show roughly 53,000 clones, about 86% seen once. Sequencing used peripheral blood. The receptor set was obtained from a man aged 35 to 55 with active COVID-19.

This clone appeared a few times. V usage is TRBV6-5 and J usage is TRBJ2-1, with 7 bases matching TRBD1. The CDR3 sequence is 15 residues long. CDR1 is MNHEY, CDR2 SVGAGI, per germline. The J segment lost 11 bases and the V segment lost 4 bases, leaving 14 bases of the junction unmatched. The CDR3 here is CASSSPGQQILKQFF. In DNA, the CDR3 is TGTGCCAGCAGTTCGCCGGGACAGCAAATCCTCAAGCAGTTCTTC.

The CDR3 region has the DNA TGTGCCAGCAGTTCTGGGACAGGGGACGAAAAACTGTTTTTT. Translation: CASSSGTGDEKLFF. This chain uses TRBV6-5 with TRBJ1-4; TRBD1 agrees at 10 bases. J gave up 8 bases and V 4 bases, and 4 bases lay outside the gene matches. Germline V gene sequence: CDR1 MNHEY, CDR2 SVGAGI. The CDR3 totals 14 residues.

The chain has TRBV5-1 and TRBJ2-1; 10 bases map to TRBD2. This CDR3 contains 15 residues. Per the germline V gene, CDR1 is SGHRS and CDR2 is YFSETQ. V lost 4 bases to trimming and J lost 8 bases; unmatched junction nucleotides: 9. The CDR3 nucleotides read TGCGCCAGCAGCACCAGCGGGAGGGCCTGGGATGAGCAGTTCTTC. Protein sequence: CASSTSGRAWDEQFF.

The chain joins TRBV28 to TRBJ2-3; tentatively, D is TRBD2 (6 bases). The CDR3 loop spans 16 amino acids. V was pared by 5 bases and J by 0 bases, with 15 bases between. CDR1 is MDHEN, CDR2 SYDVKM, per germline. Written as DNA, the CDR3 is TGTGCCAGCAGTCCCTTAGCGGTTTTGAGCACAGATACGCAGTATTTT. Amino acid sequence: CASSPLAVLSTDTQYF.

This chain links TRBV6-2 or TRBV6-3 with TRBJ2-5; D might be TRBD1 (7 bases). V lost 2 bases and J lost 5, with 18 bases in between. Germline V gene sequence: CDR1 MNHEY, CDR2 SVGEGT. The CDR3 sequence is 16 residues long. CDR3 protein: CASSYAAAGGQETQYF. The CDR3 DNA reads TGTGCCAGCAGTTACGCGGCGGCAGGGGGGCAGGAGACCCAGTACTTC.

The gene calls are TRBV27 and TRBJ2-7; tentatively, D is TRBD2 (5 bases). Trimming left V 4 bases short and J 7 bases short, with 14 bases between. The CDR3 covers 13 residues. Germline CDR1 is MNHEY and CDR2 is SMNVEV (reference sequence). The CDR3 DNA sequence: TGTGCCAGCAGTTCCGGAGGCCAGGTTGAGCAGTACTTC. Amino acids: CASSSGGQVEQYF.

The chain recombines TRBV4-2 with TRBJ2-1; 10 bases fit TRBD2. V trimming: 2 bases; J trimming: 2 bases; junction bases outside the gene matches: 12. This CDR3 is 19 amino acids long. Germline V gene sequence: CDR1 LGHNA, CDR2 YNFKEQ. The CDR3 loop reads CASSQRGTSETGAYNEQFF. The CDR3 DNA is TGTGCCAGCAGCCAAAGAGGGACTAGCGAGACCGGCGCCTACAATGAGCAGTTCTTC.

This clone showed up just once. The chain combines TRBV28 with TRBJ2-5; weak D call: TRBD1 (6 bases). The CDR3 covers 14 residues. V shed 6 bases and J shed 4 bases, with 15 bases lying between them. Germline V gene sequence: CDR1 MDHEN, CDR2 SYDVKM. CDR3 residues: CASRKTGQVETQYF. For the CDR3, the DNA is TGTGCCAGCAGGAAAACAGGGCAGGTAGAGACCCAGTACTTC.

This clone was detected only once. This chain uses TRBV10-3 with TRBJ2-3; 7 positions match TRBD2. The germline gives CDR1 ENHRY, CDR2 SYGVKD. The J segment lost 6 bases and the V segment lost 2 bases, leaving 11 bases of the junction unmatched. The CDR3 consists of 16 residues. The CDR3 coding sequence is TGTGCCATCAGTGAGGGGGTAGGAGGGAGGGAGGATACGCAGTATTTT. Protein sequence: CAISEGVGGREDTQYF.

Here the CDR3 DNA reads TGTGCCAGCAGAAAGGACACCCAAGAGACCCAGTACTTC. Its protein is CASRKDTQETQYF. The V gene is TRBV2, the J gene TRBJ2-5, with D possibly matching TRBD1 (5 bases). This CDR3 is built from 13 residues. V was shortened by 6 bases and J by 1 base, with 9 bases between the two germline ends. CDR1 and CDR2 (germline): SNHLY, FYNNEI. The full variable domain, with the rest looked up from reference TRBV2 and TRBJ2-5, is EPEVTQTPSHQVTQMGQEVILRCVPISNHLYFYWYRQILGQKVEFLVSFYNNEISEKSEIFDDQFSVERPDGSNFTLKIRSTKLEDSAMYFCASRKDTQETQYFGPGTRLLVL.

The CDR3 loop reads CASSFSGSAGGYTF. In nucleotides, the CDR3 is TGTGCCAGCAGCTTTTCAGGGTCGGCGGGAGGCTACACCTTC. The V call is TRBV7-3, the J call TRBJ1-2; TRBD1 might be the D (5 bases). V lost 3 bases to trimming and J lost 8 bases, with 16 bases between them. CDR3 length equals 14 residues. Looked up from germline, CDR1 is SGHTA and CDR2 is FQGTGA.

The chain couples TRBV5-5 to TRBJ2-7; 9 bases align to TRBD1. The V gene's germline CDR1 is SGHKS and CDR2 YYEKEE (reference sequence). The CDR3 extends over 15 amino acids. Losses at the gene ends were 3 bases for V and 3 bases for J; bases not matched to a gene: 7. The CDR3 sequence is CASSWGTGIYYEQYF. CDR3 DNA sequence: TGTGCCAGCAGCTGGGGGACAGGGATTTACTACGAGCAGTACTTC.

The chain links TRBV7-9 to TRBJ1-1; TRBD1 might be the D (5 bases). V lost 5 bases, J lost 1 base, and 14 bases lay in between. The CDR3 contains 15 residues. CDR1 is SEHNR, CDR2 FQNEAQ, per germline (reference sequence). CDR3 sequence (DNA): TGTGCCAGCAGCCAAAGGAGGGACGGGAACACTGAAGCTTTCTTT. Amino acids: CASSQRRDGNTEAFF.

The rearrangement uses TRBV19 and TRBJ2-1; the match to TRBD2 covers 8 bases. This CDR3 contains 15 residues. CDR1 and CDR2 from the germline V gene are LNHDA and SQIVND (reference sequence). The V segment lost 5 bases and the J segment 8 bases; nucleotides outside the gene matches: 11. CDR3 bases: TGTGCCAGTAGTCCTACAGCGGGAGCTGGGTATGAGCAGTTCTTC. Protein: CASSPTAGAGYEQFF.

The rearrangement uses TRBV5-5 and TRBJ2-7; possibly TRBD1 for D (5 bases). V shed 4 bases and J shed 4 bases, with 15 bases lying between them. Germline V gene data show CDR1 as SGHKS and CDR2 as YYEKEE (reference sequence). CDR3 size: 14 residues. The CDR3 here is CASSPRQGRYEQYF. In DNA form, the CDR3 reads TGTGCCAGCAGCCCTCGGCAGGGTCGGTACGAGCAGTACTTC.

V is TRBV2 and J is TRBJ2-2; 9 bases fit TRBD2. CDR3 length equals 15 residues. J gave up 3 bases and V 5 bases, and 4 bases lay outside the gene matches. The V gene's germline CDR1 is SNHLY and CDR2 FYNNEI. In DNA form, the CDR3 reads TGTGCCAGCAGTCTTAGCGGGAGCGACACCGGGGAGCTGTTTTTT. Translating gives CASSLSGSDTGELFF. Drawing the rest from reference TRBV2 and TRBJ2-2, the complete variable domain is EPEVTQTPSHQVTQMGQEVILRCVPISNHLYFYWYRQILGQKVEFLVSFYNNEISEKSEIFDDQFSVERPDGSNFTLKIRSTKLEDSAMYFCASSLSGSDTGELFFGEGSRLTVL.

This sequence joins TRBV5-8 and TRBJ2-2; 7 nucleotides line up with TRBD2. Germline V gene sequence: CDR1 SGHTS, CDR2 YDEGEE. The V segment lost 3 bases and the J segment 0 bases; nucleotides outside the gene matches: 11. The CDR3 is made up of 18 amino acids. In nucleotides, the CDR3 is TGTGCCAGCAGCTGGGACGGACTAGTTGACTCGAACACCGGGGAGCTGTTTTTT. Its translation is CASSWDGLVDSNTGELFF.

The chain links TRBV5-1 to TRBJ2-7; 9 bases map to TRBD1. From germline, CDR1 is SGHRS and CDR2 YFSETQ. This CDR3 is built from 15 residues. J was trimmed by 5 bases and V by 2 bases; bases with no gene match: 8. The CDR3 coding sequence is TGCGCCAGCAGCTTCCGGGACAGGGTGATCCACGAGCAGTACTTC. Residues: CASSFRDRVIHEQYF.

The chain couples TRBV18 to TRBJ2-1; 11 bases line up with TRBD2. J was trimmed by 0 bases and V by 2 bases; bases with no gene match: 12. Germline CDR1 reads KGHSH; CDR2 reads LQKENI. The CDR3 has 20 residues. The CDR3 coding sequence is TGTGCCAGCTCACCAAGTGTCTTGACTAGCGGGGTTAGCTCCTACAATGAGCAGTTCTTC. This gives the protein CASSPSVLTSGVSSYNEQFF.

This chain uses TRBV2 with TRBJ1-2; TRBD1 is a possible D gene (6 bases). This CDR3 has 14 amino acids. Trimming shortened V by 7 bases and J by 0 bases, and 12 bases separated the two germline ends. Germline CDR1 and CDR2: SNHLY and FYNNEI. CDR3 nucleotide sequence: TGTGCCAGCACCCAAGACAGGACTAACTATGGCTACACCTTC. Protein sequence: CASTQDRTNYGYTF.

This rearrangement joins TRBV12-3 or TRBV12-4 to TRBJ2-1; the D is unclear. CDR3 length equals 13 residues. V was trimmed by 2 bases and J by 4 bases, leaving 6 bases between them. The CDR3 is CASSLPVYNEQFF. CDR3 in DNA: TGTGCCAGCAGTTTACCGGTGTACAATGAGCAGTTCTTC.

The CDR3 nucleotides are TGTGCCAGCAGCAAGGGGGTCGGGAGCCACAATGAGCAGTTCTTC. Amino acids: CASSKGVGSHNEQFF. The rearrangement uses TRBV21-1 and TRBJ2-1; TRBD2 is the table's D call, not checked against the DNA. TRBV21-1 has pseudogene status. This CDR3 is built from 15 residues.

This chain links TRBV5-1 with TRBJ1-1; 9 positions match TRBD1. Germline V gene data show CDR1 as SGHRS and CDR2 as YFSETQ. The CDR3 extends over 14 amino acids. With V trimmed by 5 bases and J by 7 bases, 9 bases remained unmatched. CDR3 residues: CASSPGTGPFEAFF. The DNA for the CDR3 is TGCGCCAGCAGTCCCGGGACAGGGCCCTTTGAAGCTTTCTTT. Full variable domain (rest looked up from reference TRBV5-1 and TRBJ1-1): KAGVTQTPRYLIKTRGQQVTLSCSPISGHRSVSWYQQTPGQGLQFLFEYFSETQRNKGNFPGRFSGRQFSNSRSEMNVSTLELGDSALYLCASSPGTGPFEAFFGQGTRLTVV.